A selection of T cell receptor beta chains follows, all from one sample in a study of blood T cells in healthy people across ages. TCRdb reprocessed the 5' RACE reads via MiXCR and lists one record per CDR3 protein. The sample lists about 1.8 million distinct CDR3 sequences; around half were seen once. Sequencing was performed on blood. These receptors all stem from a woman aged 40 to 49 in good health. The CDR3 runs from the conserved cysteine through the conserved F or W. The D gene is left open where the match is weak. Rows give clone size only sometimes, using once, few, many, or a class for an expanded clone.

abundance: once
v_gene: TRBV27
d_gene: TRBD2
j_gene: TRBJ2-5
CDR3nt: TGTGCCGGCAGTCCGATGCTAGCGGGGGAGATGATCCAAGAGACCCAGTACTTC
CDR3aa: CAGSPMLAGEMIQETQYF

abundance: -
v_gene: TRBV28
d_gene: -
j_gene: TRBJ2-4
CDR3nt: TGTGCCAGCAGCCTCCTCCCTTTGGGGGAGCAGTACTTC
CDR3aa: CASSLLPLGEQYF

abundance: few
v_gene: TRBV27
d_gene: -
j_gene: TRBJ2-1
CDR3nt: TGTGCCAGCACAACCGGGACATCCAATGAGCAGTTCTTC
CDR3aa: CASTTGTSNEQFF

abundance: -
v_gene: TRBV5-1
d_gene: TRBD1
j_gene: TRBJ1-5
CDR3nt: TGCGCCAGCAGCTTGGGACAGGGGATGGATCAGCCCCAGCATTTT
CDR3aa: CASSLGQGMDQPQHF

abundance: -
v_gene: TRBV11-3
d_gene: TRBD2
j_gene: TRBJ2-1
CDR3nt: TGTGCCAGCAGCTTATATGGTAGCGGGGGGAGGTATGAGCAGTTCTTC
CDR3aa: CASSLYGSGGRYEQFF

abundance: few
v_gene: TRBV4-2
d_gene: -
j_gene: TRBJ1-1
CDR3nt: TGTGCCAGCAGCCAAGCAGGGGCACAGATGAACACTGAAGCTTTCTTT
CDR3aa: CASSQAGAQMNTEAFF

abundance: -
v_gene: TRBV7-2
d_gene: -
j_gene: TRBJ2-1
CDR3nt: TGTGCCAGCAGCTTAGCGCACCAGTCCAATGAGCAGTTCTTC
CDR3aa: CASSLAHQSNEQFF

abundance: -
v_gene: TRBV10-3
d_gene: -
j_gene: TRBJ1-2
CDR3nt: TGTGCCATCAGGGATGAAAGGCCGGGCTACACCTTC
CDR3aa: CAIRDERPGYTF

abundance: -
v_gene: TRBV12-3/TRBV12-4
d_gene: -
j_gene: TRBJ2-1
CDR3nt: TGTGCCAGCACCTTGGTCCAGGGAAGGGGCAATGAGCAGTTCTTC
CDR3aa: CASTLVQGRGNEQFF

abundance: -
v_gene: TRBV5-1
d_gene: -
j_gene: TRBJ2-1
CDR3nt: TGCGCCAGCAGCTTGCGTCTTAGCCCCTACAATGAGCAGTTCTTC
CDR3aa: CASSLRLSPYNEQFF

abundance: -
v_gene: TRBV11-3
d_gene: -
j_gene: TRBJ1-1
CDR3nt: TGTGCCAGCAGCAGAAATACCGGGACAAAGAACACTGAAGCTTTCTTT
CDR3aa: CASSRNTGTKNTEAFF

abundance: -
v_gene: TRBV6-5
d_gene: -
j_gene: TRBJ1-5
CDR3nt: TGTGCCAGCAGCCCAGGGATCCTAAACGGGGATCAGCCCCAGCATTTT
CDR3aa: CASSPGILNGDQPQHF

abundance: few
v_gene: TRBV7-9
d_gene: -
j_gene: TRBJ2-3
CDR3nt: TGTGCCAGCCCTTGGTCCGGTGTCAAGCCAGGTAGAGCACCAGATACGCAGTATTTT
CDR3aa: CASPWSGVKPGRAPDTQYF

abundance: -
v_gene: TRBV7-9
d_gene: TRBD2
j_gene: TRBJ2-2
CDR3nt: TGTGCCAGCAGCGGAGGACTAGCGGGGTACACCGGGGAGCTGTTTTTT
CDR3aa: CASSGGLAGYTGELFF

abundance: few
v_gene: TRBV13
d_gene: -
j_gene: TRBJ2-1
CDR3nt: TGTGCCAGCAGCCCACCGCCGGGACCCCAGCAGCAGTTCTTC
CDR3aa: CASSPPPGPQQQFF

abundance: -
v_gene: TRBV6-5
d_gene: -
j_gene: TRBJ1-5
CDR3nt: TGTGCCAGCAGTCCCTGGAGGGGGGGCAATCAGCCCCAGCATTTT
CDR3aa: CASSPWRGGNQPQHF

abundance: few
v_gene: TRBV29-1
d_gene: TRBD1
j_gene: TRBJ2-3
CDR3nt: TGCAGCGGCCGGGACAGCGGCACAGATACGCAGTATTTT
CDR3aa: CSGRDSGTDTQYF

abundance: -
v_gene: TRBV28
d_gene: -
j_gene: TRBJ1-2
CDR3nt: TGTGCCAGCAGTGTTTTGGGAGGCTATGGCTACACCTTC
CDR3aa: CASSVLGGYGYTF

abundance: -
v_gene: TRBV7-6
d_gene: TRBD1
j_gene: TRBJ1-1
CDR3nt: TGTGCCAGCAGCCCCTGGACAGGGGACGTCACTGAAGCTTTCTTT
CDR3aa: CASSPWTGDVTEAFF

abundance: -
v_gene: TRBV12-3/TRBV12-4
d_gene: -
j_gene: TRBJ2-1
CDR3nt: TGTGCCAGCAGTTCCCGAACCAATGAGCAGTTCTTC
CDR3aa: CASSSRTNEQFF

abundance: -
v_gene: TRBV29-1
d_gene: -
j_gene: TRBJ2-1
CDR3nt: TGCAGCGTTGGTAGTCCGGGCAATGAGCAGTTCTTC
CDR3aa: CSVGSPGNEQFF

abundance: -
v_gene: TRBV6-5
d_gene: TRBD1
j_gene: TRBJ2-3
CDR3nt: TGTGCCAGCACGAGGGACAGCTTCACAGATACGCAGTATTTT
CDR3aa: CASTRDSFTDTQYF

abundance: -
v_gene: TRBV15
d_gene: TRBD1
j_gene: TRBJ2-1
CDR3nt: TGTGCCACCAGCAGAGATGGGGACAGGGGTCGAAATGAGCAGTTCTTC
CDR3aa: CATSRDGDRGRNEQFF

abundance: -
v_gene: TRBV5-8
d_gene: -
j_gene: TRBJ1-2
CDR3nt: TGTGCCAGCAGCTTGGGCCAGGCCCGAAACTATGGCTACACCTTC
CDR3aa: CASSLGQARNYGYTF

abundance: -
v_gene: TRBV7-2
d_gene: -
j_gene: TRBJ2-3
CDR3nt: TGTGCCAGCACCTCCCGGAGGCGAGGGCAGTCAGATACGCAGTATTTT
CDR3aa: CASTSRRRGQSDTQYF

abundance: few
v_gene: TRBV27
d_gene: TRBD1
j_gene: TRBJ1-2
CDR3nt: TGTGCCAGTGGACAGGGCCTTGATGGCTACACCTTC
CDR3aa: CASGQGLDGYTF

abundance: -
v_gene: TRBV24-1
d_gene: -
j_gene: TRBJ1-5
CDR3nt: TGTGCCACCAGTGTACGGGGAAAGGGCCAGCCCCAGCATTTT
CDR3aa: CATSVRGKGQPQHF

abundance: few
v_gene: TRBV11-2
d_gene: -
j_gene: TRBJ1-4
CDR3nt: TGTGCCAGCAGCTTAGCGGGGGCTATTAATGAAAAACTGTTTTTT
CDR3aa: CASSLAGAINEKLFF

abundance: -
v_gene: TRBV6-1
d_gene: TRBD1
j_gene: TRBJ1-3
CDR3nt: TGTGCCAGCAGTGAACAGGGACAGGGACACGGCACCATATATTTT
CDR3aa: CASSEQGQGHGTIYF

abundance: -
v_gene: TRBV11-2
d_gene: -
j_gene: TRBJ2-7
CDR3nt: TGTGCCAGCAGCTGGACCGGGAGCCCAAGCCACGAGCAGTACTTC
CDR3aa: CASSWTGSPSHEQYF

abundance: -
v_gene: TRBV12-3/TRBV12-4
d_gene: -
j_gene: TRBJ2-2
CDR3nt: TGTGCCAGCAAAGGTCGGACCGGGGAGCTGTTTTTT
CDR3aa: CASKGRTGELFF

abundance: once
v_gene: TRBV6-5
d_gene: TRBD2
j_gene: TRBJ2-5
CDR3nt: TGTGCCAGCAGTTTCGGACTAGCGGGGGGGCCATGGGAGACCCAGTACTTC
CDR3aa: CASSFGLAGGPWETQYF

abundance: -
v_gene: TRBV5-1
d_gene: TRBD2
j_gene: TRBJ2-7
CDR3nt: TGCGCCGGCAGACTTAACCCGGGAGGGATGAACGAGCAGTACTTC
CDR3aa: CAGRLNPGGMNEQYF

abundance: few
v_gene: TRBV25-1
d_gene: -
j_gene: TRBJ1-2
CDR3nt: TGTGCCAGCAGTGAGAGTAACCTCCGTGGCTACACCTTC
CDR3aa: CASSESNLRGYTF

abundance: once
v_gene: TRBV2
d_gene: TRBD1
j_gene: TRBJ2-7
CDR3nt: TGTGCCAGCAGTTCGGACAGGGGATACAATGAGCAGTACTTC
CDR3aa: CASSSDRGYNEQYF

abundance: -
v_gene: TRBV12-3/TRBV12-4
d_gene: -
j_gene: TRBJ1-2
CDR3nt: TGTGCCAGCAGCCAGGAGGGGGGCATTAGCTATGGCTACACCTTC
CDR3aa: CASSQEGGISYGYTF

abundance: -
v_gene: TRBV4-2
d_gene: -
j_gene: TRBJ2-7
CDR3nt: TGTGCCAGCAGCCAAGATCGGGGACGGAACAATGAGCAGTACTTC
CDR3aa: CASSQDRGRNNEQYF

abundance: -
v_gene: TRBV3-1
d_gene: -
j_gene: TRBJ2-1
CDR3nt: TGTGCCAGCAGCCAAGGGGCACCGGTGGGTGGTGAGCAGTTCTTC
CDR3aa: CASSQGAPVGGEQFF

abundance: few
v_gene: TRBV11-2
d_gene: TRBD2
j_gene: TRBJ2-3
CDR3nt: TGTGCCAGCAGCCCCGGCAAGACAGCGGGGAACACAGATACGCAGTATTTT
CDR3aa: CASSPGKTAGNTDTQYF

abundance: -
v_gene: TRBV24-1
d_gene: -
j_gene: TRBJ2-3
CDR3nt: TGTGGGACCCACGGAGACACAGATACGCAGTATTTT
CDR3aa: CGTHGDTDTQYF

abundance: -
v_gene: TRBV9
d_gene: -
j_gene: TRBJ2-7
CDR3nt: TGTGCCAGCAGCCCAAAAGCAGGGCCCAATGAGCAGTACTTC
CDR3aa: CASSPKAGPNEQYF

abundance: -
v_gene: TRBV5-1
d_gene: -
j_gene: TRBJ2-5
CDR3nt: TGCGCCAGCAGCTTGGCTCTACTTACAAACAATGAGCAGTACTTC
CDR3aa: CASSLALLTNNEQYF